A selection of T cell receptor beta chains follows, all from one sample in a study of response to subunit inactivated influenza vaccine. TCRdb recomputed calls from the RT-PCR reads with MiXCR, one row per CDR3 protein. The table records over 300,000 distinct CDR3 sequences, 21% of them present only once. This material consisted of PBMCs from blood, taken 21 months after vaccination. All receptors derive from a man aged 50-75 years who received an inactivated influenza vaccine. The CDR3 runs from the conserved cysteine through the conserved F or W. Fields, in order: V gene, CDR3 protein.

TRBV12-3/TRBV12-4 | CASSPGTVGYTF
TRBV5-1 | CASSAVLAGEEQYF
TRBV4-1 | CASSQDGMGLEAFF
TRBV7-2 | CASSLGIDSNQAQHF
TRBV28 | CASSEGAAKNIQYF
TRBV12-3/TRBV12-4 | CASSHPGGLGTGELFF
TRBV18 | CASSLGPLQGPATGELFF
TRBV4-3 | CASSQEWNGQGNEQYF
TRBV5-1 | CASSKVPGGGTEAFF
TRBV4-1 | CASSLFREVDQPQHF